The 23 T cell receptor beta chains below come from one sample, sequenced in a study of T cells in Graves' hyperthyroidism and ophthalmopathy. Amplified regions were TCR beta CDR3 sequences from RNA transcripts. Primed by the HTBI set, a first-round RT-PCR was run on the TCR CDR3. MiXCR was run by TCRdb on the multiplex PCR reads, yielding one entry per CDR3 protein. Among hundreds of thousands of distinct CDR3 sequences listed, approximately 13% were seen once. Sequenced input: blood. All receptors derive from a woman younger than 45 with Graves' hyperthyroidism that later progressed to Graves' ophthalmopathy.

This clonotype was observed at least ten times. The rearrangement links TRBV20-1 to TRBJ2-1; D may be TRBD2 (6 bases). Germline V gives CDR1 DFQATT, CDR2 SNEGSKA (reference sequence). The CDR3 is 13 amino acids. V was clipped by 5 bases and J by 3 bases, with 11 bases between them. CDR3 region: CSAHWGDYNEQFF. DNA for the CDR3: TGCAGTGCTCACTGGGGGGACTACAATGAGCAGTTCTTC.

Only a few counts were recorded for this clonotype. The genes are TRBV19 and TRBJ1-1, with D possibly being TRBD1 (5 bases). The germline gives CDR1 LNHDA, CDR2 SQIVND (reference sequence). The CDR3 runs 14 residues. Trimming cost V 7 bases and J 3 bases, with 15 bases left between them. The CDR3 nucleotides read TGTGCCAGTACCCTAATAGCGGGGGACACTGAAGCTTTCTTT. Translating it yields CASTLIAGDTEAFF.

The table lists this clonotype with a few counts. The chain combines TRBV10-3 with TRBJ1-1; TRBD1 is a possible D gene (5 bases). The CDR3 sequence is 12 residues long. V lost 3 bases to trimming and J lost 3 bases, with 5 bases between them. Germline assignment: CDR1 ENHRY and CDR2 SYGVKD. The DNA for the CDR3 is TGTGCCATCAGTGAAGGGGACACTGAAGCTTTCTTT. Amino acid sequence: CAISEGDTEAFF.

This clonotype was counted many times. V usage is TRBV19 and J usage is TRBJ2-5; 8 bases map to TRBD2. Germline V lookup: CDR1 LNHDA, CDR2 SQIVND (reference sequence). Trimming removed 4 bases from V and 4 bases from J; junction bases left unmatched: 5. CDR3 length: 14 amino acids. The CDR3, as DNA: TGTGCCAGTAGTAGCCCGGGGGGGCCAGAGACCCAGTACTTC. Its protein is CASSSPGGPETQYF.

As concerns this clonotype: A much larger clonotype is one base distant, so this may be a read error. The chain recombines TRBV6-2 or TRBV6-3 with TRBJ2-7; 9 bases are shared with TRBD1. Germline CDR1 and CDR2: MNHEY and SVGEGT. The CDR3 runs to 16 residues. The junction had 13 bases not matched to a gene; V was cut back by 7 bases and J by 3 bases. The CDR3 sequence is CASTPPRLGQGYEQYV. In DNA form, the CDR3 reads TGTGCCAGCACCCCACCCCGGTTGGGACAGGGCTACGAGCAGTACGTC.

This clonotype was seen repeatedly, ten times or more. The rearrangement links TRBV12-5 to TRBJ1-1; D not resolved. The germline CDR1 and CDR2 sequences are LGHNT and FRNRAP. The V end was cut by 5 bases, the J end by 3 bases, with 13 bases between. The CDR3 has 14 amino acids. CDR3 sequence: CASGSPPEDTEAFF. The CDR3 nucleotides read TGTGCTAGTGGTAGCCCCCCGGAGGACACTGAAGCTTTCTTT.

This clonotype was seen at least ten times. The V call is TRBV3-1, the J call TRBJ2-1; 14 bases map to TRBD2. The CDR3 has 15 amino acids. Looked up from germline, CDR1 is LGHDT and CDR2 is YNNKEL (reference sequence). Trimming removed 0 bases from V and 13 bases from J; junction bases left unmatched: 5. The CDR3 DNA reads TGTGCCAGCAGCCAAGAGGGACTAGCGGGAGTAGAACAGTTCTTC. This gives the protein CASSQEGLAGVEQFF.

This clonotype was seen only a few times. Written as DNA, the CDR3 is TGTGCCAGCAGTGTGCAGCACAATCAGCCCCAGCATTTT. Translation gives CASSVQHNQPQHF. The chain employs TRBV6-4 and TRBJ1-5; the D is unclear. CDR1 is MRHNA, CDR2 SNTAGT, per germline. V was pared by 4 bases and J by 3 bases, with 7 bases between. The CDR3 is 13 amino acids.

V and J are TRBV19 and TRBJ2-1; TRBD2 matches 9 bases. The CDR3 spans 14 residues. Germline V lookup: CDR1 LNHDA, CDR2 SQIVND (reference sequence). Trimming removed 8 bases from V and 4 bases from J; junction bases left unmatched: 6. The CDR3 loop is CASGREGIYNEQFF. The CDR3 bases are TGTGCCAGTGGGCGGGAGGGTATATACAATGAGCAGTTCTTC.

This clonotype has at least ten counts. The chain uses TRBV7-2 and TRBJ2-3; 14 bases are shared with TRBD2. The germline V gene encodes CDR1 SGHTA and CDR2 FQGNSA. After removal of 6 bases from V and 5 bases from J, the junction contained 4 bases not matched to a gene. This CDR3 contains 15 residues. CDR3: CASRPGTSGRDTQYF. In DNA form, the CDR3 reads TGTGCCAGCAGGCCCGGGACTAGCGGGAGAGATACGCAGTATTTT.

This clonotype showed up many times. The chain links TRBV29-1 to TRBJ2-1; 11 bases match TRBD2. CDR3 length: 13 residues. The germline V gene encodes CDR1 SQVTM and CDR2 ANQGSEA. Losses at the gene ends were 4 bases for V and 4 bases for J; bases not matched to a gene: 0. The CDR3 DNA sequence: TGCAGCGTTGGACTAGCGGGGTACAATGAGCAGTTCTTC. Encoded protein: CSVGLAGYNEQFF.

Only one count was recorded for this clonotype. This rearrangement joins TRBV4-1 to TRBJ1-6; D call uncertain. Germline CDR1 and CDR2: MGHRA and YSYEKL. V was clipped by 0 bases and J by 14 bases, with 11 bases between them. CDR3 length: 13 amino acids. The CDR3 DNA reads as TGCGCCAGCAGCCAAGAAGAAGGGAAGACCCTCCACTTT. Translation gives CASSQEEGKTLHF.

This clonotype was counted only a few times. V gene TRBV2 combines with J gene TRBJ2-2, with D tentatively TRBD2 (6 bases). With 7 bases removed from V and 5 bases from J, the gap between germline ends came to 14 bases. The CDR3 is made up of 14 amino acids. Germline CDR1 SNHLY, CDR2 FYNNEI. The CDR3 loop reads CASNPGDITGELFF. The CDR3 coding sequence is TGTGCCAGCAACCCGGGAGATATTACCGGGGAGCTGTTTTTT.

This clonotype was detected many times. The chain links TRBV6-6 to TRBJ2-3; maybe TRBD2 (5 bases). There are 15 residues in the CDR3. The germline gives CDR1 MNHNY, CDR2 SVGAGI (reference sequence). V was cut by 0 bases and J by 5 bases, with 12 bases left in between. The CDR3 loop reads CASSYSMRDGDTQYF. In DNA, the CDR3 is TGTGCCAGCAGTTACTCTATGAGGGATGGAGATACGCAGTATTTT.

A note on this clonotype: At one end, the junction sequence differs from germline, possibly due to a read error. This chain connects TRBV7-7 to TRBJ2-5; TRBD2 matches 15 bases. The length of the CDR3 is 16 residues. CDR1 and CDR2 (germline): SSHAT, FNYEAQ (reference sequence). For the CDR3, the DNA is TGTGCTAGCAGCTCCCCGGGACTAGCGGGAGGAGAGACCCAGTACTTC. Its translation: CASSSPGLAGGETQYF.

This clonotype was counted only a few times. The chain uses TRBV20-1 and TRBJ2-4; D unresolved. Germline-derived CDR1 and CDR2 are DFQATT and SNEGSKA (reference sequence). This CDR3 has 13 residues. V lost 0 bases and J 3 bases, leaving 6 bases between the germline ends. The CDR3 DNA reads TGCAGTGCTAGAGATCCGGACAAAAACATTCAGTACTTC. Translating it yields CSARDPDKNIQYF.

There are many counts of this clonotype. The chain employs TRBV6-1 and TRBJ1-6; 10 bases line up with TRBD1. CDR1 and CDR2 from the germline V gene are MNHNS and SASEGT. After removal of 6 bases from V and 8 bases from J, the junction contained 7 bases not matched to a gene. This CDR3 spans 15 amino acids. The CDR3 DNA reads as TGTGCCAGCAGCTATGGGGGACAGGGGTATTCACCCCTCCACTTT. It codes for CASSYGGQGYSPLHF.

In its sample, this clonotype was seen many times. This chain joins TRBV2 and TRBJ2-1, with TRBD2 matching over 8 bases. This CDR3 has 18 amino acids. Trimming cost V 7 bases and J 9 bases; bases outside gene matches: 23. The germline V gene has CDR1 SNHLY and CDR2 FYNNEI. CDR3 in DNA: TGTGCCAGCACAGTGCAGGGTCTCTACCCGGGAGGGCAGTCTGAGCAGTTCTTC. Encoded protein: CASTVQGLYPGGQSEQFF.

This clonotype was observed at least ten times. CDR3 protein: CSALAGGSFSYNEQFF. The CDR3 region has the DNA TGCAGTGCTCTAGCAGGCGGGTCTTTCTCCTACAATGAGCAGTTCTTC. V gene TRBV20-1 combines with J gene TRBJ2-1; perhaps TRBD2 as D (5 bases). Trimming removed 5 bases from V and 0 bases from J, with 17 bases in between. This CDR3 is 16 amino acids long. Germline values: CDR1 DFQATT, CDR2 SNEGSKA (reference sequence).

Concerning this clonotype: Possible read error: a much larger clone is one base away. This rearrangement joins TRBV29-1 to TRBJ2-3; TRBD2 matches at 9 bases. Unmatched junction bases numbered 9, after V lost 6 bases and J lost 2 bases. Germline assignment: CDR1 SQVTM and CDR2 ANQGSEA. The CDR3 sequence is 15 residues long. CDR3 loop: CSVLWASGVTDTQYF. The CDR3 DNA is TGCAGCGTCCTGTGGGCTAGCGGGGTCACAGATACGCAGTATTTT.

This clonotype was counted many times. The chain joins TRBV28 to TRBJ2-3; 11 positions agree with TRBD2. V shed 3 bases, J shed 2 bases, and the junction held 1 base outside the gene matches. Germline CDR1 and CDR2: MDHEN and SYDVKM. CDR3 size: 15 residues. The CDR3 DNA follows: TGTGCCAGCAGTTTTAGCGGGAGGGCCACAGATACGCAGTATTTT. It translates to CASSFSGRATDTQYF.

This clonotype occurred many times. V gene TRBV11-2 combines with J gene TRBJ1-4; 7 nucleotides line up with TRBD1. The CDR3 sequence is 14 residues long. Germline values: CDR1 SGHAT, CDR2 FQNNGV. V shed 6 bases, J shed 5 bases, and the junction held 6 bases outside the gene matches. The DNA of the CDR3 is TGTGCCAGCAGAGTCCCGGGACAGAATGAAAAACTGTTTTTT. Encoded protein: CASRVPGQNEKLFF.

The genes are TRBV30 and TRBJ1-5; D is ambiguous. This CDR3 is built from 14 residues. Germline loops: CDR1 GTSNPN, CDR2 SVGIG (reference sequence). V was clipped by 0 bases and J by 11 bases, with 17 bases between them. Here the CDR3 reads CAWSVLADSKAQHF. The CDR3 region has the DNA TGTGCCTGGAGTGTTTTAGCAGATAGTAAGGCCCAGCATTTT.